These T cell receptor beta chains were read from a single sample in a study of PD-L1 blockade in urothelial cancer. The method was immunoSEQ multiplex PCR; TCRdb's version includes in-frame clones alone and lacks a portion of them. The sample has 70,000 to 100,000 clones; roughly 84% are singletons. The sequences come from PBMCs, collected around atezolizumab (anti-PD-L1) treatment. All receptors come from a man between 60 and 75 years old with urothelial cancer. The CDR3 runs from the conserved cysteine through the conserved F or W. The D gene is left open where the match is weak. Clone size is given for some rows only: seen once, a few or many times, or a class if the clone is expanded.

TGTGCCAGCAGCCGCGCCAGAGGACTAGTCCACGAGCAGTACTTC | CASSRARGLVHEQYF | TRBJ2-7 | TRBD2 | TRBV7-2 | once
TGCGCCAGCAGCTTGGGCCCGGGGCAGGGGGACTATGGCTACACCTTC | CASSLGPGQGDYGYTF | TRBJ1-2 | TRBD1 | TRBV5-1 | NA
TGCGCCAGCAGCCAAGAATTGGGCACGACCACAGATACGCAGTATTTT | CASSQELGTTTDTQYF | TRBJ2-3 | NA | TRBV4-1 | NA
TGTGCCATCAGTGCCTTACCTAGCGGGGTCACAGATACGCAGTATTTT | CAISALPSGVTDTQYF | TRBJ2-3 | TRBD2 | TRBV10-3 | NA
TGCAGCGCCCGGGGGACAGAAACCAATGAGCAGTTCTTC | CSARGTETNEQFF | TRBJ2-1 | NA | TRBV29-1 | NA
TGTGCCAGTAGTTCCTGGACAGGGAGCAGCACAGATACGCAGTATTTT | CASSSWTGSSTDTQYF | TRBJ2-3 | TRBD1 | TRBV19 | NA
TGCGCCGGCCGAGGGGGGGGGACCACAGATACGCAGTATTTT | CAGRGGGTTDTQYF | TRBJ2-3 | NA | TRBV5-1 | NA
TGTGCCAGCAGTTACTCGACAGGGGGGAATGGAGAGACCCAGTACTTC | CASSYSTGGNGETQYF | TRBJ2-5 | TRBD1 | TRBV6-5 | NA
TGTGCCAGCAGTTTGGGTGGGGCGGGAGGAGGCATTTCAACGACGGATACGCAGTATTTT | CASSLGGAGGGISTTDTQYF | TRBJ2-3 | TRBD2 | TRBV28 | NA
TGTGCCAGCAATCCGGGAACCGGGGAGCTGTTTTTT | CASNPGTGELFF | TRBJ2-2 | NA | TRBV2 | NA
TGTGCCAGCAGCTCAACGGGCTCGAACACAGATACGCAGTATTTT | CASSSTGSNTDTQYF | TRBJ2-3 | NA | TRBV7-3 | NA
TGTGCCAGCAGTTACCCTAGCGGGGGGCCTTACTCTGAGCAGTTCTTC | CASSYPSGGPYSEQFF | TRBJ2-1 | TRBD2 | TRBV6-5 | NA
TGTGCCAGCTCCCTCATTGAGGGGGAAGGTAATGAGCAGTTCTTC | CASSLIEGEGNEQFF | TRBJ2-1 | NA | TRBV18 | NA
TGTGCCAGCAGTGTTACAGAAACTAACTATGGCTACACCTTC | CASSVTETNYGYTF | TRBJ1-2 | NA | TRBV6-1 | NA
TGTGCCAGCAGTTACAGCGGGAGGGCCCCGAATGAGCAGTTCTTC | CASSYSGRAPNEQFF | TRBJ2-1 | TRBD2 | TRBV6-5 | NA